Listed below are T cell receptor beta chains from one sample, sequenced in a study of CD8+CD57+ T cells in acquired aplastic anemia. TCRdb analysed the reads with MiXCR anew, one entry per CDR3 protein. Counted here are a few hundred thousand distinct CDR3 sequences, around 49% occurring once; the ten biggest clones make up 20%. The sample was sorted CD4+, CD8+, or CD8+CD57+ T cells (not recorded which) from PBMCs. The receptors come from a human donor with aplastic anemia. CDR3s include the opening cysteine and the closing phenylalanine or tryptophan. D genes are given only for firm matches. Expanded clones are given a class, and other clones once, few, many or no size at all.

. TRBJ2-5 once TRBV12-3/TRBV12-4 CATASGRGAPETQYF TGTGCCACCGCTTCTGGGCGAGGGGCGCCGGAGACCCAGTACTTC
TRBD2 TRBJ2-7 few TRBV5-1 CASPSSGRRYEQYF TGCGCCAGTCCATCTAGCGGGAGAAGGTACGAGCAGTACTTC
. TRBJ2-3 many TRBV7-8 CASSPGLGTDTQYF TGTGCCAGCAGCCCCGGACTTGGCACAGATACGCAGTATTTT
. TRBJ1-6 . TRBV19 CASRSRGRSYYNSPLHF TGTGCCAGTAGATCTCGTGGTAGGAGTTACTATAATTCACCCCTCCACTTT
TRBD2 TRBJ2-1 many TRBV6-6 CASSTAERGGNEQFF TGTGCCAGCAGTACGGCTGAGCGGGGGGGCAATGAGCAGTTCTTC
TRBD1 TRBJ1-1 many TRBV12-3/TRBV12-4 CASSLSRDRMNTEAFF TGTGCCAGCAGTTTGTCCCGGGACAGGATGAACACTGAAGCTTTCTTT
. TRBJ2-2 . TRBV7-2 CASTQMEGTGELFF TGTGCCAGCACCCAGATGGAGGGCACCGGGGAGCTGTTTTTT
. TRBJ2-1 many TRBV2 CASNTGAANNEQFF TGTGCCAGCAACACGGGGGCCGCCAACAATGAGCAGTTCTTC
. TRBJ2-2 . TRBV2 CASSGGLALGTAGELFF TGTGCCAGCAGTGGAGGGCTTGCCCTTGGCACCGCCGGGGAGCTGTTTTTT
TRBD1 TRBJ1-1 many TRBV19 CATRGTGVGWTPNTEAFF TGTGCCACAAGGGGGACAGGGGTCGGATGGACACCTAACACTGAAGCTTTCTTT
. TRBJ2-7 . TRBV2 CASSFTGSSCEQYF TGTGCCAGCAGCTTTACAGGGAGCTCCTGCGAGCAGTACTTC
TRBD1 TRBJ2-7 many TRBV10-3 CAISSKGQGSYEQYF TGTGCCATCAGTTCCAAGGGACAGGGATCCTACGAGCAGTACTTC
. TRBJ2-1 . TRBV5-1 CASSVETSLEQFF TGTGCCAGCAGCGTAGAAACTAGCCTTGAGCAGTTCTTC
. TRBJ2-3 . TRBV24-1 CATAGVDTQYF TGTGCCACCGCCGGGGTAGATACGCAGTATTTT
TRBD1 TRBJ2-7 . TRBV19 CASSQQGTSEQYF TGTGCCAGTAGTCAACAGGGGACCAGCGAGCAGTACTTC
. TRBJ2-7 . TRBV11-2 CASSLNSEQYF TGTGCCAGCAGCTTAAATTCCGAGCAGTACTTC
TRBD1 TRBJ2-7 . TRBV7-2 CASSLRGQVLSYEQYF TGTGCCAGCAGCTTACGCGGACAGGTTCTCTCCTACGAGCAGTACTTC
. TRBJ2-7 . TRBV20-1 CSAPFGDEQYF TGCAGTGCCCCGTTCGGGGACGAGCAGTACTTC
TRBD1 TRBJ2-2 many TRBV5-1 CASVGQGASTGELFF TGCGCCAGCGTGGGACAGGGGGCCAGCACCGGGGAGCTGTTTTTT
. TRBJ1-2 . TRBV12-3/TRBV12-4 CASAVAGGYTF TGTGCCAGCGCCGTAGCCGGCGGCTACACCTTC
TRBD2 TRBJ2-5 . TRBV2 CASPGASGGANRLGTQYF TGTGCCAGCCCGGGGGCTAGCGGGGGGGCCAACCGTTTGGGGACCCAGTACTTC
TRBD1 TRBJ1-1 . TRBV7-9 CASSGTNGTVNTEAFF TGTGCCAGCAGCGGTACCAATGGGACAGTGAACACTGAAGCTTTCTTT
. TRBJ2-2 many TRBV25-1 CASFPRDSTGELFF TGTGCCAGCTTCCCCCGGGACTCCACCGGGGAGCTGTTTTTT
TRBD1 TRBJ2-7 . TRBV19 CASSISFGTGGYEQYF TGTGCCAGTAGTATATCTTTCGGGACAGGAGGATACGAGCAGTACTTC
. TRBJ1-6 many TRBV9 CASSVSPGGNNSPLHF TGTGCCAGCAGCGTATCCCCCGGGGGAAATAATTCACCCCTCCACTTT
. TRBJ1-4 many TRBV5-1 CASSLTGPSEKLFF TGCGCCAGCAGCTTAACAGGGCCGAGTGAAAAACTGTTTTTT
. TRBJ2-5 . TRBV29-1 CSVRGGVGETQYF TGCAGCGTAAGGGGGGGGGTGGGGGAGACCCAGTACTTC
. TRBJ2-7 . TRBV29-1 CSVNPGIGYEQYF TGCAGCGTAAACCCAGGAATAGGCTACGAGCAGTACTTC
. TRBJ2-6 . TRBV20-1 CSARARTF TGCAGTGCTAGAGCCCGGACTTTC
. TRBJ2-5 . TRBV10-3 CAVGAATGGQETQYF TGTGCCGTCGGAGCGGCGACAGGAGGCCAAGAGACCCAGTACTTC
. TRBJ1-2 . TRBV7-2 CASSQEQGNSYTF TGTGCCAGCAGCCAAGAACAGGGCAACAGCTACACCTTC
TRBD1 TRBJ2-7 . TRBV5-1 CASSLDGQGTYEQYF TGCGCCAGCAGCTTGGACGGACAGGGGACCTACGAGCAGTACTTC
TRBD1 TRBJ2-7 . TRBV15 CATSIGQGYEQYF TGTGCCACCAGCATCGGACAGGGCTACGAGCAGTACTTC
TRBD1 TRBJ1-2 few TRBV15 CATSTRQGPRDGYTF TGTGCCACCAGCACTCGACAGGGACCGAGGGATGGCTACACCTTC
TRBD1 TRBJ1-5 many TRBV7-2 CASSPGTGVWPQHF TGTGCCAGCAGCCCCGGGACAGGGGTTTGGCCCCAGCATTTT